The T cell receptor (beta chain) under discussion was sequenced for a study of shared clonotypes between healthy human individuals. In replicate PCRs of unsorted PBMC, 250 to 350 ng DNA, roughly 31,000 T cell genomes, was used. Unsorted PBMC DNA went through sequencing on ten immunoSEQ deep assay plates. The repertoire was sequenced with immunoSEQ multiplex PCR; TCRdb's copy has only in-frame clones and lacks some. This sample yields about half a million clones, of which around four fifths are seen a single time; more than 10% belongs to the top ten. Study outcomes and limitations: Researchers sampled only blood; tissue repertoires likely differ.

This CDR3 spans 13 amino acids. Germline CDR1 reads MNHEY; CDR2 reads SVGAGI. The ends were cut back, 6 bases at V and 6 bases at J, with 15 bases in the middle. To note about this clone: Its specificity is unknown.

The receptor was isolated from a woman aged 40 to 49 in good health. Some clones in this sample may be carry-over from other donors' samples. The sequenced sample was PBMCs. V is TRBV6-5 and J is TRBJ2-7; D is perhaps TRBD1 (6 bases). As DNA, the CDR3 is TGTGCCAGCAGAAACGCACAGGGATTCGAGCAGTACTTC. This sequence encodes CASRNAQGFEQYF.